The rows below give T cell receptor beta chains drawn from one sample of a study of vaccination and CD4 T cells after COVID-19. MiXCR, run by TCRdb on the PCR reads, gives a single entry per CDR3 protein. The sample carries around 14,000 distinct CDR3 sequences, 34% recorded once. No antigen has been assigned to these receptors. Sequencing used cultured CD4+ T cells from blood. The receptors stem from a human donor with COVID-19. Both conserved end residues are part of each CDR3. Each record gives: J gene, clone size, V gene, CDR3 protein. Rows give clone size only sometimes, using once, few, many, or a class for an expanded clone.

J gene: TRBJ2-7
clone size: few
V gene: TRBV6-5
CDR3 protein: CASSYSTGLDEQYF

J gene: TRBJ2-5
clone size: -
V gene: TRBV6-1
CDR3 protein: CASSHQGTQYF

J gene: TRBJ2-5
clone size: -
V gene: TRBV5-4
CDR3 protein: CASSPGVSQLETQYF

J gene: TRBJ2-5
clone size: -
V gene: TRBV7-9
CDR3 protein: CASSLKETQYF

J gene: TRBJ2-1
clone size: few
V gene: TRBV7-8
CDR3 protein: CASSLDLSPYNEQFF

J gene: TRBJ2-1
clone size: -
V gene: TRBV20-1
CDR3 protein: CSAVREGSSYNEQFF

J gene: TRBJ1-2
clone size: few
V gene: TRBV5-1
CDR3 protein: CASSFGGADYGYTF

J gene: TRBJ2-1
clone size: -
V gene: TRBV6-1
CDR3 protein: CASIGNMGRGSDNEQFF

J gene: TRBJ2-7
clone size: few
V gene: TRBV15
CDR3 protein: CATSRDKRRIGSYEQYF

J gene: TRBJ1-2
clone size: few
V gene: TRBV7-3
CDR3 protein: CASSPTDRGGYTF

J gene: TRBJ1-2
clone size: few
V gene: TRBV7-9
CDR3 protein: CASSLATGGPGGYTF

J gene: TRBJ1-1
clone size: -
V gene: TRBV7-8
CDR3 protein: CASSLPGTGTEAAFF

J gene: TRBJ2-3
clone size: -
V gene: TRBV20-1
CDR3 protein: CSARALGQGSTDTQYF

J gene: TRBJ1-5
clone size: few
V gene: TRBV19
CDR3 protein: CASSPLAAPQHF

J gene: TRBJ2-1
clone size: -
V gene: TRBV24-1
CDR3 protein: CATSDKYRGREQFF

J gene: TRBJ1-4
clone size: -
V gene: TRBV11-3
CDR3 protein: CASSLGPEEKLFF

J gene: TRBJ1-2
clone size: -
V gene: TRBV6-5
CDR3 protein: CASSYRRERSLNYGCTF

J gene: TRBJ2-1
clone size: -
V gene: TRBV12-5
CDR3 protein: CASGRPGTRYFNEQFF

J gene: TRBJ2-7
clone size: -
V gene: TRBV11-2
CDR3 protein: CASSLVGTGSYEQYF

J gene: TRBJ2-1
clone size: -
V gene: TRBV20-1
CDR3 protein: CSAKGPGTGGRNSYNEQFF

J gene: TRBJ1-5
clone size: -
V gene: TRBV7-2
CDR3 protein: CASSPGQGWHQPQHF

J gene: TRBJ2-4
clone size: -
V gene: TRBV20-1
CDR3 protein: CSARDRGKNIQYF

J gene: TRBJ2-3
clone size: -
V gene: TRBV5-6
CDR3 protein: CASSPRQGATDTQYF

J gene: TRBJ1-1
clone size: -
V gene: TRBV18
CDR3 protein: CASSPTGRTNTEAFF

J gene: TRBJ1-4
clone size: once
V gene: TRBV2
CDR3 protein: CASSGTSRTNEKLFF

J gene: TRBJ1-2
clone size: few
V gene: TRBV10-2
CDR3 protein: CASRGQALYGYTF

J gene: TRBJ1-6
clone size: -
V gene: TRBV20-1
CDR3 protein: CSARVPDRGMSPLHF

J gene: TRBJ2-3
clone size: few
V gene: TRBV2
CDR3 protein: CASRGLAGGFSTDTQYF

J gene: TRBJ1-2
clone size: -
V gene: TRBV4-2
CDR3 protein: CASSQGESYTF

J gene: TRBJ2-7
clone size: -
V gene: TRBV7-9
CDR3 protein: CASARDLQSEQYF

J gene: TRBJ2-2
clone size: -
V gene: TRBV11-2
CDR3 protein: CASSSGLAGGELFF

J gene: TRBJ1-2
clone size: few
V gene: TRBV6-1
CDR3 protein: CASKGGTYGYTF

J gene: TRBJ2-7
clone size: few
V gene: TRBV6-1
CDR3 protein: CASSRGERAYEQYF

J gene: TRBJ1-2
clone size: few
V gene: TRBV5-8
CDR3 protein: CASSSVGYGYTF

J gene: TRBJ2-5
clone size: -
V gene: TRBV18
CDR3 protein: CASSPPGSGRETQYF

J gene: TRBJ1-2
clone size: few
V gene: TRBV20-1
CDR3 protein: CSALLGGRGYTF

J gene: TRBJ1-5
clone size: few
V gene: TRBV6-5
CDR3 protein: CASSYTQGKGQPQHF

J gene: TRBJ2-6
clone size: once
V gene: TRBV29-1
CDR3 protein: CSVVSAGANVLTF

J gene: TRBJ2-3
clone size: -
V gene: TRBV7-9
CDR3 protein: CASSLGRRRDF

J gene: TRBJ2-7
clone size: few
V gene: TRBV27
CDR3 protein: CASSLPPRGCYEQYF